This TCR beta chain is from a study of identical twins. With template switching, a universal primer site was added, and the cDNA carried unique molecular identifiers. TCRdb reprocessed the 5' RACE reads with MiXCR, giving one entry per CDR3 protein. Of roughly 1.6 million distinct CDR3 sequences listed, about 32% are singletons. Among all donors, each was a healthy Caucasian. Study-level points and caveats: Memory repertoires lacked the insertion deficit that abundant cord blood beta clonotypes showed.

The CDR3 length is 16 residues. Comment on this clonotype: Its antigen is as yet unknown.

The sequence derives from a newborn girl in good health. Sequencing input: cord blood. The gene calls are TRBV21-1 and TRBJ2-7; the D call TRBD2 from the table was never checked on the DNA. TRBV21-1 is designated a pseudogene. Written as DNA, the CDR3 is TGTGCCAGCAGCAAAGGGTTAGCGGGCCTTACCTACGAGCAGTACTTC. This encodes CASSKGLAGLTYEQYF.